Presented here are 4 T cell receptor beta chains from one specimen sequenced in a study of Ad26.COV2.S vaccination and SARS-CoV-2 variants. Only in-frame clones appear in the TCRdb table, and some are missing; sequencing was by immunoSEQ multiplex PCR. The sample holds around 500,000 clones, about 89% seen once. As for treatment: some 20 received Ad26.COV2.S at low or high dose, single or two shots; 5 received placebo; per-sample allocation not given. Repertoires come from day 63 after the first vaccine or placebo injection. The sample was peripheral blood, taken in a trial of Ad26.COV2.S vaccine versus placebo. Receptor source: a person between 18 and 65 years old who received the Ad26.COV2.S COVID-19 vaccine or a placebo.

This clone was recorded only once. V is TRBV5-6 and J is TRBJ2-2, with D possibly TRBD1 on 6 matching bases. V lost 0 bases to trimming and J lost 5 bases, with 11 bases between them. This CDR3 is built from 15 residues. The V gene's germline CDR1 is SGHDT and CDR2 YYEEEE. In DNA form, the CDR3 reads TGTGCCAGCAGCTTGGTCAGGGGTCGGACCGGGGAGCTGTTTTTT. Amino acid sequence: CASSLVRGRTGELFF.

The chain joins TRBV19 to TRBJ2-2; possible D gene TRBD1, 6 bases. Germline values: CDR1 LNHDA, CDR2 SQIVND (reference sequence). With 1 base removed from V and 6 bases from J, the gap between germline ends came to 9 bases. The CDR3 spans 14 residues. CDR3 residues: CASSIGRGSGELFF. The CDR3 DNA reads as TGTGCCAGTAGTATAGGCAGGGGATCCGGGGAGCTGTTTTTT.

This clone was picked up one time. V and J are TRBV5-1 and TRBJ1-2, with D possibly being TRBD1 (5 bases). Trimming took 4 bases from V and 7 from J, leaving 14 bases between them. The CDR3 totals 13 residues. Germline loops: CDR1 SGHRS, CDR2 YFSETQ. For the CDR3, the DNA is TGCGCCAGCAGCCCAGGGTCCTTGGGTGGCTACACCTTC. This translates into CASSPGSLGGYTF.

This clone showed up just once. CDR3: CASSSHGLAGDIDEQYF. DNA for the CDR3: TGTGCCAGCAGCTCCCACGGGCTAGCGGGAGATATCGACGAGCAGTACTTC. The chain uses TRBV13 and TRBJ2-7; TRBD2 agrees at 10 bases. The length of the CDR3 is 17 residues. V dropped 4 bases and J dropped 5; count of bases not matched to a gene: 14. In germline, CDR1 is PRHDT, CDR2 FYEKMQ (reference sequence). The complete variable domain, with remaining parts taken from reference TRBV13 and TRBJ2-7, reads AAGVIQSPRHLIKEKRETATLKCYPIPRHDTVYWYQQGPGQDPQFLISFYEKMQSDKGSIPDRFSAQQFSDYHSELNMSSLELGDSALYFCASSSHGLAGDIDEQYFGPGTRLTVT.